These 5 T cell receptor beta chains came from one sample sequenced in a study of blood T cell repertoires in COVID-19. Only in-frame clones appear in the TCRdb table, and some are missing; sequencing was by immunoSEQ multiplex PCR. Of 95,000 to 110,000 clones in the sample, approximately 90% were seen once. The sample comprised peripheral blood. Every receptor here comes from a man over 45 with active or convalescent COVID-19.

The chain couples TRBV28 to TRBJ2-1, with 8 bases that match TRBD1. The CDR3 contains 14 residues. V lost 10 bases and J lost 3; bases outside the gene matches: 8. The germline V gene has CDR1 MDHEN and CDR2 SYDVKM. In nucleotides, the CDR3 is TGTGCCACTCTACCACAGGGGGACTACAATGAGCAGTTCTTC. Amino acids: CATLPQGDYNEQFF. Full variable domain (rest looked up from reference TRBV28 and TRBJ2-1): DVKVTQSSRYLVKRTGEKVFLECVQDMDHENMFWYRQDPGLGLRLIYFSYDVKMKEKGDIPEGYSVSREKKERFSLILESASTNQTSMYLCATLPQGDYNEQFFGPGTRLTVL.

This clone was counted between two and nine times. The gene calls are TRBV6-2 or TRBV6-3 and TRBJ2-7; 11 bases map to TRBD2. Germline V lookup: CDR1 MNHEY, CDR2 SVGEGT. Losses at the gene ends were 5 bases for V and 3 bases for J; bases not matched to a gene: 3. The CDR3 covers 14 residues. The CDR3, as DNA: TGTGCCAGCAGTAAACTAGCGGGAGTCTACGAGCAGTACTTC. Its protein is CASSKLAGVYEQYF.

The chain couples TRBV11-2 to TRBJ2-2, with D possibly being TRBD2 (6 bases). Trimming removed 0 bases from V and 5 bases from J, with 10 bases in between. The CDR3 extends over 15 amino acids. From germline, CDR1 is SGHAT and CDR2 FQNNGV. This CDR3 reads CASSLDGSETGELFF. In DNA, the CDR3 is TGTGCCAGCAGCTTAGACGGGAGCGAGACCGGGGAGCTGTTTTTT. Using reference TRBV11-2 and TRBJ2-2 for the parts outside the CDR3, the full variable domain is EAGVAQSPRYKIIEKRQSVAFWCNPISGHATLYWYQQILGQGPKLLIQFQNNGVVDDSQLPKDRFSAERLKGVDSTLKIQPAKLEDSAVYLCASSLDGSETGELFFGEGSRLTVL.

The V call is TRBV29-1, the J call TRBJ2-1, with D unresolved. This CDR3 region has 13 residues. Germline V lookup: CDR1 SQVTM, CDR2 ANQGSEA. The CDR3 is CTQSGPYYNEQFF. The CDR3 DNA sequence: TGCACCCAGTCAGGTCCCTACTACAATGAGCAGTTCTTC.

The V and J genes are TRBV24-1 and TRBJ1-2, with D uncertain. This CDR3 has 11 residues. Germline CDR1 and CDR2: KGHDR and SFDVKD. The V end lost 10 bases, the J end lost 6 bases, and 11 bases lay between the germline ends. CDR3 nucleotide sequence: TGTGCCACTCAGGATTACGATGGCTACACCTTC. It encodes CATQDYDGYTF.